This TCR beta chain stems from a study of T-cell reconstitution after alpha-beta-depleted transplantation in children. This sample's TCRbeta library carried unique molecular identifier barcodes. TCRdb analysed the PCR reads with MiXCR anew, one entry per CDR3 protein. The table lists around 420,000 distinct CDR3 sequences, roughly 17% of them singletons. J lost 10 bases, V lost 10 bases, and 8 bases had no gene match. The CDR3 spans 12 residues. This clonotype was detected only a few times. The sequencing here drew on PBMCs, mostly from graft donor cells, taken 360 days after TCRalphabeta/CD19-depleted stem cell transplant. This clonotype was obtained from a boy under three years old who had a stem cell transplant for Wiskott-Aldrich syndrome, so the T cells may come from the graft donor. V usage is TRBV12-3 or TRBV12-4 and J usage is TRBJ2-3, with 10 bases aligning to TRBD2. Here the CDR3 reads CAIDLAGGAQYF. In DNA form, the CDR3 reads TGTGCCATCGACTTAGCGGGAGGCGCGCAGTATTTT.